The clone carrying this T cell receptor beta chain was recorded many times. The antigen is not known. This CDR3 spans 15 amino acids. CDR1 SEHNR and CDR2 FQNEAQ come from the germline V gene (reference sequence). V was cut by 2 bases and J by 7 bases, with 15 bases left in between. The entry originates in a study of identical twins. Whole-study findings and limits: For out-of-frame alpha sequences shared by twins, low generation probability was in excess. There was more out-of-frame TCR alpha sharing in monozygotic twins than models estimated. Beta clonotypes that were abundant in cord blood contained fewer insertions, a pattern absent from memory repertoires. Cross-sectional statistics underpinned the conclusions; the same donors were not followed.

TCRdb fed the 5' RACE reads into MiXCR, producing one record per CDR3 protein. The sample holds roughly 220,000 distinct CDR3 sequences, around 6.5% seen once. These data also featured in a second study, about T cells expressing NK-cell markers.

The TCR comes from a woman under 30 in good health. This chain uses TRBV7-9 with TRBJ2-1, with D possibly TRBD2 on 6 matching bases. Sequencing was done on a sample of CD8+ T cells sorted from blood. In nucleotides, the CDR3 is TGTGCCAGCAGCTTATTGGGAGGAGCGGGTAATGAGCAGTTCTTC. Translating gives CASSLLGGAGNEQFF.